Shown below are 14 T cell receptor beta chains from a single sample sequenced in a study of CD8+ T cells in alopecia areata. TCR sequencing used cDNA made by reverse transcription of extracted RNA. The method was immunoSEQ multiplex PCR; TCRdb's version includes in-frame clones alone and lacks a portion of them. The table lists some 110,000 clones, about 59% of them singletons. The treatment denotes: oral pan-JAK inhibitor, 5-10 mg twice daily. Sample: CD8+ T cells sorted from blood, taken at week 24, from a patient treated with tofacitinib. These TCRs come from a human donor with alopecia areata.

This clone has just one count. The rearrangement links TRBV19 to TRBJ2-4; 10 nucleotides match TRBD1. This CDR3 has 13 amino acids. Germline V CDR1 and CDR2: LNHDA, SQIVND (reference sequence). V lost 9 bases and J lost 7; bases outside the gene matches: 6. CDR3 sequence (DNA): TGTGCCAGCAGTCGGACAGGGGGGAACATTCAGTACTTC. This sequence encodes CASSRTGGNIQYF.

The chain couples TRBV5-4 to TRBJ2-5; D tentatively reads TRBD1 or TRBD2 (5 bases each). The CDR3 has 13 amino acids. The V end was cut by 6 bases, the J end by 2 bases, with 11 bases between. The germline V gene has CDR1 SGHNT and CDR2 YYREEE (reference sequence). The CDR3 DNA is TGTGCCAGCACCCCGTGGGGGCAAGAGACCCAGTACTTC. Its protein product is CASTPWGQETQYF.

This clone turned up a few times. This chain uses TRBV5-1 with TRBJ1-1; TRBD1 aligns across 9 bases. Trimming removed 0 bases from V and 4 bases from J; junction bases left unmatched: 7. The CDR3 runs 16 residues. Germline loops: CDR1 SGHRS, CDR2 YFSETQ. CDR3 in amino acids: CASSLAAQGAGTEAFF. The DNA for the CDR3 is TGCGCCAGCAGCTTGGCGGCACAGGGGGCCGGCACTGAAGCTTTCTTT.

This chain links TRBV6-1 with TRBJ1-2; the D gene is possibly TRBD1 (6 bases). Per the germline V gene, CDR1 is MNHNS and CDR2 is SASEGT. There are 16 residues in the CDR3. Trimming stripped 0 bases from V and 5 bases from J, with 16 bases between. The CDR3 DNA sequence: TGTGCCAGCAGTGAAGCCCCGGGACACCTTGGGTATGGCTACACCTTC. Translation gives CASSEAPGHLGYGYTF.

The CDR3 DNA reads as TGTGCCAGCAGCCGACCAGGGGGCTACGAACACGAGCAGTACTTC. This translates into CASSRPGGYEHEQYF. The genes are TRBV5-6 and TRBJ2-7, with TRBD1 matching over 8 bases. The CDR3 has 15 residues. V shed 4 bases, J shed 5 bases, and the junction held 11 bases outside the gene matches. Germline V gives CDR1 SGHDT, CDR2 YYEEEE.

The chain has TRBV4-3 and TRBJ1-2; tentatively, D is TRBD1 (5 bases). This CDR3 contains 16 residues. Per the germline V gene, CDR1 is LGHNA and CDR2 is YSLEER. V was cut by 0 bases and J by 8 bases, with 19 bases left in between. CDR3 in DNA: TGCGCCAGCAGCCAAGACGCCCGCAGGGTTCTCACGGGCTACACCTTC. Its protein is CASSQDARRVLTGYTF.

This clone has ten or more counts. The chain recombines TRBV6-5 with TRBJ2-1; D gene uncertain. The CDR3 totals 13 residues. Trimming took off 4 bases at V and 8 bases at J, with 12 bases between the two ends. Germline CDR1 is MNHEY and CDR2 is SVGAGI. The CDR3 DNA follows: TGTGCCAGCAGTTCCAGCCCTCTCCATGAGCAGTTCTTC. Translating it yields CASSSSPLHEQFF.

The chain is built from TRBV15 and TRBJ2-5, with 12 bases aligning to TRBD2. The CDR3 contains 16 residues. CDR1 and CDR2 (germline): LNHNV, YYDKDF (reference sequence). V shed 5 bases, J shed 5 bases, and the junction held 9 bases outside the gene matches. CDR3 nucleotide sequence: TGTGCCACCAGCCGAGGACTAGCGGGGTTTTGGGAGACCCAGTACTTC. Its translation is CATSRGLAGFWETQYF.

The chain uses TRBV4-1 and TRBJ2-2; no reliable D call. The CDR3 covers 17 residues. Trimming took 1 base from V and 2 from J, leaving 14 bases between them. From germline, CDR1 is MGHRA and CDR2 YSYEKL. DNA of the CDR3: TGCGCCAGCAGCCAAGTGAAGGGAAACTATAACACCGGGGAGCTGTTTTTT. Protein product: CASSQVKGNYNTGELFF.

Note on this clone: One base separates it from a far larger clone, so it is likely a read error. The rearrangement links TRBV5-4 to TRBJ1-1; D is uncertain. CDR1 and CDR2 from the germline V gene are SGHNT and YYREEE (reference sequence). Trimming removed 3 bases at V and 2 bases at J, with 8 bases between. CDR3 length: 13 residues. The CDR3 bases are TGTGCCAGCAGCTATGACGGCAACACTGAAGCTTTCTTT. Encoded protein: CASSYDGNTEAFF.

The chain couples TRBV7-9 to TRBJ2-1; TRBD2 aligns across 9 bases. Germline CDR1 and CDR2: SEHNR and FQNEAQ (reference sequence). The J segment lost 5 bases and the V segment lost 5 bases, leaving 16 bases of the junction unmatched. This CDR3 is 18 amino acids long. The CDR3 reads CASSRMGGIQRGDNEQFF. The CDR3 DNA follows: TGTGCCAGCAGCCGAATGGGAGGGATCCAGCGGGGGGACAATGAGCAGTTCTTC.

The chain links TRBV5-4 to TRBJ1-2, with no clear D. Germline loops: CDR1 SGHNT, CDR2 YYREEE (reference sequence). The CDR3 runs to 13 residues. Trimming removed 4 bases at V and 3 bases at J, with 10 bases between. In DNA form, the CDR3 reads TGTGCCAGCAGCGGGCCCCCACACTATGGCTACACCTTC. Encoded protein: CASSGPPHYGYTF. Together with reference TRBV5-4 and TRBJ1-2, the CDR3 gives the full variable domain: ETGVTQSPTHLIKTRGQQVTLRCSSQSGHNTVSWYQQALGQGPQFIFQYYREEENGRGNFPPRFSGLQFPNYSSELNVNALELDDSALYLCASSGPPHYGYTFGSGTRLTVV.

This clone was observed a few times. V is TRBV30 and J is TRBJ2-4; D is possibly TRBD2 (6 bases). The CDR3 contains 13 residues. Germline CDR1 is GTSNPN and CDR2 is SVGIG (reference sequence). Trimming stripped 0 bases from V and 8 bases from J, with 11 bases between. CDR3: CAWSVSGGDIQYF. In DNA, the CDR3 is TGTGCCTGGAGTGTTTCAGGAGGGGACATTCAGTACTTC.

The J gene is TRBJ2-5, the V gene TRBV29-1; D is possibly TRBD2 (6 bases). The V and J ends lost 3 bases and 5 bases respectively, with 10 bases between them. This CDR3 has 12 residues. CDR1 is SQVTM and CDR2 is ANQGSEA in the germline V gene. The CDR3 sequence is CSVDGDSETQYF. CDR3 sequence (DNA): TGCAGCGTTGACGGGGACTCCGAGACCCAGTACTTC.